The 10 T cell receptor delta chains below all came from one sample that was sequenced in a study of γδ T cells in repeated Plasmodium falciparum infection. TCRdb reran clone calling via CATT on the multiplex PCR reads. The sample yields about 89,000 delta-chain clones, approximately 1.4% seen once. Gammadelta T cells were flow-sorted from PBMC into Vgamma9/Vdelta2+ and Vdelta2-negative populations for bulk analysis. What was sequenced was gamma-delta T cells from blood. Source of these receptors: a pool of human donors (malaria-infected and uninfected, not separated).

To note about this clone: The likely explanation is a read error, given a far larger clone one base away. This sample includes further DNA sequences coding for the same CDR3. The chain joins TRDV2 to TRDJ2, with D possibly matching TRDD3 (5 bases). The J gene, left out of TCRdb, was set here by checking the DNA against germline. Per the germline V gene, CDR1 is GEAIGNYY and CDR2 is EKD. This CDR3 is 11 amino acids long. V was clipped by 8 bases and J by 7 bases, with 10 bases between them. CDR3 sequence: CAYQGGAQLFF. Written as DNA, the CDR3 is TGTGCCTATCAAGGGGGAGCACAACTCTTCTTT.

This clone was seen more than once but under ten times. A read error likely explains this, since a far larger clone differs by one base. This sample includes further DNA sequences coding for the same CDR3. CDR3: CACDTVFGLKPGDPSTDKLIF. The CDR3, as DNA: TGTGCCTGTGACACTGTTTTCGGCTTAAAACCTGGGGACCCGTCCACCGATAAACTCATCTTT. V is TRDV2 and J is TRDJ1, with D possibly being TRDD3 (6 bases). TCRdb carries no J gene annotation; the J gene was assigned here by matching the DNA with germline. The length of the CDR3 is 21 residues. V lost 1 base and J 1 base, leaving 30 bases between the germline ends. CDR1 GEAIGNYY and CDR2 EKD come from the germline V gene.

To note about this clone: The protein TCRdb lists belongs to a much larger clone and differs from this DNA's translation at residue 5, which points to a read error; the protein shown is made from the DNA. The CDR3 DNA reads as TGTGCTCTTCGGCGGGGGATACGAACCGATAAACTCATCTTT. It codes for CALRRGIRTDKLIF. The chain links TRDV1 to TRDJ1; 10 bases are shared with TRDD3. Germline V gene data show CDR1 as TSWWSYY and CDR2 as QGS. The V and J ends lost 8 bases and 2 bases, in that order; junction bases with no gene match: 5. The CDR3 sequence is 14 residues long.

This clone came up many times. This chain joins TRDV1 and TRDJ1; 11 bases are shared with TRDD3. The CDR3 consists of 22 residues. Germline-derived CDR1 and CDR2 are TSWWSYY and QGS. Trimming removed 0 bases from V and 2 bases from J; junction bases left unmatched: 20. The CDR3 coding sequence is TGTGCTCTTGGGGAACTAGGGAGCCTTCCTACGATACTGGGGGATAAGACCGATAAACTCATCTTT. Amino acids: CALGELGSLPTILGDKTDKLIF.

For this clone: TCRdb's protein, taken from a much larger clone, differs from this DNA's translation at residue 4, likely owing to a read error; the protein displayed comes from the DNA. This chain joins TRDV2 and TRDJ1; 7 nucleotides match TRDD3. Because TCRdb records no J gene, it was assigned here through a match of the DNA to germline. Germline CDR1 reads GEAIGNYY; CDR2 reads EKD. The CDR3 runs to 14 residues. The CDR3 region is CACVTMGISDKLIF. CDR3 nucleotide sequence: TGTGCCTGTGTCACCATGGGGATAAGCGATAAACTCATCTTT.

This clone was picked up a small number of times. One base separates it from a far larger clone, so it is likely a read error. The sample has other DNA sequences that encode this CDR3 too. V usage is TRDV3 and J usage is TRDJ1; D might be TRDD2 or TRDD3, each matching 7 bases. TCRdb leaves out the J gene; it was filled in here by matching the DNA to germline. V was cut by 3 bases and J by 0 bases, with 35 bases left in between. The CDR3 loop spans 21 amino acids. The germline gives CDR1 TVYSNPD, CDR2 GDNSRS (reference sequence). This CDR3 is CAFGPLSYGALLGPNTDKLIF. The CDR3, as DNA: TGTGCCTTCGGTCCCCTTTCCTACGGAGCCCTACTGGGGCCTAACACCGATAAACTCATCTTT.

In the case of this clone: The amino acid sequence in TCRdb belongs to a much larger clone and departs from this DNA's translation at residue 21, likely a sequencing read error; the sequence shown is translated from the DNA. This chain joins TRDV1 and TRDJ1; 13 nucleotides line up with TRDD3. The J gene is not listed in TCRdb, so it was assigned here from a DNA match to germline. Germline CDR1 TSWWSYY, CDR2 QGS. The CDR3 loop spans 25 amino acids. CDR3 sequence reads: CALGELQSSYTKTGGYASSPNKLIF. The CDR3 bases are TGTGCCCTTGGGGAACTACAGTCTTCCTACACAAAAACTGGGGGATACGCGTCCTCCCCCAATAAACTCATCTTT.

This clone occurred a few times. One end of the junction varies from germline; a read error may be responsible. This chain connects TRDV1 to TRDJ1, with a tentative D call TRDD3 (5 bases). Because TCRdb records no J gene, it was assigned here through a match of the DNA to germline. There are 23 residues in the CDR3. The germline V gene encodes CDR1 TSWWSYY and CDR2 QGS. CDR3 DNA sequence: TGTGCTCTTGGGGAACTCGGGCCTCTCAGGGACTCGTGGTGGGGCAGGTACACCGATAGACTCATCTTT. It yields the protein CALGELGPLRDSWWGRYTDRLIF.

Comment on this clone: The amino acid sequence in TCRdb belongs to a much larger clone and departs from this DNA's translation at residue 18, likely a sequencing read error; the sequence shown is translated from the DNA. The rearrangement joins TRDV1 to TRDJ1; possibly TRDD2 or TRDD3 for D (7 bases each). From germline, CDR1 is TSWWSYY and CDR2 QGS. CDR3 length equals 20 residues. In nucleotides, the CDR3 is TGTGCCCTTGGGGAACGAACATTCCTACCTAGGGGGATGGTAACCGATAAACCCATCTTT. Protein sequence: CALGERTFLPRGMVTDKPIF.

In its sample, this clone was seen many times. TCRdb shows a much larger clone's protein in place of this DNA's translation, and the two differ at residue 11, likely through a read error; the protein shown is translated from the DNA. The chain has TRDV2 and TRDJ3; D gene unclear. CDR1 is GEAIGNYY, CDR2 EKD, per germline. This CDR3 spans 13 amino acids. CDR3 region: CACDTWDTRQVFF. Written as DNA, the CDR3 is TGTGCCTGTGACACCTGGGACACCCGACAGGTGTTTTTC.